Sequencing of this TCR beta chain was carried out in a study of blood T cell repertoires in COVID-19. The J segment lost 5 bases and the V segment lost 5 bases, leaving 12 bases of the junction unmatched. The CDR3 is made up of 15 amino acids. Germline assignment: CDR1 SGHNT and CDR2 YYREEE (reference sequence). The sample holds a few counts of this clone. The data were produced by immunoSEQ multiplex PCR, yet TCRdb's version contains in-frame clones alone and is incomplete. Here the sample spans 99,000 or so clones, approximately 91% being singletons. Sequenced sample: peripheral blood. The sequence came from a human donor in a cohort sampled during active COVID-19. V gene TRBV5-4 combines with J gene TRBJ1-2; 7 bases match TRBD1. The CDR3 reads CASRRTGATTYGYTF. The CDR3 DNA sequence: TGTGCCAGCAGACGTACAGGGGCCACAACTTATGGCTACACCTTC. The variable domain in full, with the rest retrieved from reference TRBV5-4 and TRBJ1-2, is ETGVTQSPTHLIKTRGQQVTLRCSSQSGHNTVSWYQQALGQGPQFIFQYYREEENGRGNFPPRFSGLQFPNYSSELNVNALELDDSALYLCASRRTGATTYGYTFGSGTRLTVV.